This entry lists 15 T cell receptor beta chains sequenced from one sample in a study of blood T cell repertoires in COVID-19. Data came from immunoSEQ multiplex PCR; TCRdb stores just in-frame clones and leaves some out. The table has about 92,000 clones, roughly 87% seen once. Sequencing was carried out using peripheral blood. The receptor source for this set is a woman aged 60 to 75 with COVID-19, enrolled during active disease.

This clone has just one count. The V call is TRBV6-2 or TRBV6-3, the J call TRBJ2-1; 13 bases agree with TRBD2. The J segment lost 8 bases and the V segment lost 6 bases, leaving 13 bases of the junction unmatched. CDR3 length: 17 residues. The germline CDR1 and CDR2 sequences are MNHEY and SVGEGT. The CDR3 loop is CASSSPFTSGGAHEQFF. CDR3 coding DNA: TGTGCCAGCAGCTCCCCCTTCACTAGCGGGGGGGCACATGAGCAGTTCTTC.

This chain joins TRBV5-6 and TRBJ1-1; maybe TRBD1 (6 bases). The CDR3 covers 15 residues. Germline CDR1 SGHDT, CDR2 YYEEEE. V gave up 1 base and J gave up 0 bases, with 10 bases separating them. CDR3 in amino acids: CASSLTGTLNTEAFF. CDR3 DNA sequence: TGTGCCAGCAGCTTGACAGGGACCTTGAACACTGAAGCTTTCTTT.

The table lists this clone with a few counts. V usage is TRBV12-3 or TRBV12-4 and J usage is TRBJ2-7, with D unclear. V was trimmed by 6 bases and J by 3 bases, leaving 9 bases between them. CDR3 length equals 12 residues. As DNA, the CDR3 is TGTGCCAGCAGCGGCGGAGTCTACGAGCAGTACTTC. Its protein is CASSGGVYEQYF.

The genes are TRBV11-2 and TRBJ2-7, with TRBD2 matching 8 bases. J gave up 5 bases and V 1 base, and 10 bases lay outside the gene matches. CDR3 length: 16 residues. CDR1 is SGHAT and CDR2 is FQNNGV in the germline V gene. The chain's CDR3 is CASSLVFGGGPNEQYF. CDR3 nucleotides: TGTGCCAGCAGCTTAGTTTTCGGGGGGGGCCCCAACGAGCAGTACTTC.

The rearrangement uses TRBV15 and TRBJ1-1; a weak D match, TRBD1 (5 bases). V was shortened by 7 bases and J by 1 base, with 7 bases between the two germline ends. CDR3 length equals 12 residues. Germline V gene sequence: CDR1 LNHNV, CDR2 YYDKDF (reference sequence). CDR3 loop: CATTGENTEAFF. In DNA, the CDR3 is TGTGCCACCACGGGGGAGAACACTGAAGCTTTCTTT.

The V and J genes are TRBV5-1 and TRBJ2-1; 9 bases agree with TRBD2. Germline CDR1 and CDR2: SGHRS and YFSETQ. The CDR3 is 16 amino acids. Trimming removed 0 bases from V and 7 bases from J; junction bases left unmatched: 8. CDR3 sequence: CASSLGPEGLANEQFF. The CDR3 bases are TGCGCCAGCAGCTTGGGGCCCGAGGGACTAGCAAATGAGCAGTTCTTC.

The J gene is TRBJ1-4, the V gene TRBV19; 9 bases align to TRBD1. J gave up 5 bases and V 6 bases, and 4 bases lay outside the gene matches. Germline values: CDR1 LNHDA, CDR2 SQIVND (reference sequence). This CDR3 has 14 amino acids. As DNA, the CDR3 is TGTGCCAGTAGCCCAGGACAGGGGAATGAAAAACTGTTTTTT. This gives the protein CASSPGQGNEKLFF.

The chain combines TRBV7-9 with TRBJ1-2; the D is unclear. V dropped 7 bases and J dropped 3 bases, with 6 bases sitting between them. Germline V CDR1 and CDR2: SEHNR, FQNEAQ (reference sequence). The CDR3 extends over 11 amino acids. Here the CDR3 DNA reads TGTGCCAGCACCCGGGACTATGGCTACACCTTC. The encoded protein is CASTRDYGYTF.

The V and J genes are TRBV7-2 and TRBJ1-5; TRBD1 agrees at 7 bases. Germline trimming cut 5 bases from V and 6 bases from J; bases unmatched to any gene: 4. The CDR3 has 13 amino acids. Germline V gives CDR1 SGHTA, CDR2 FQGNSA. The CDR3 DNA sequence: TGTGCCAGCAGCAGCGACAGGGCTCAGCCCCAGCATTTT. Its translation: CASSSDRAQPQHF.

The chain is built from TRBV10-3 and TRBJ2-1; D is undetermined. Germline V gene lookup returns CDR1 ENHRY and CDR2 SYGVKD. The CDR3 extends over 14 amino acids. V was cut by 3 bases and J by 2 bases, with 8 bases left in between. CDR3 nucleotide sequence: TGTGCCATCAGTGAACGGTCGGCCTACAATGAGCAGTTCTTC. Protein: CAISERSAYNEQFF.

The V call is TRBV5-1, the J call TRBJ1-2, with 9 nucleotides matching TRBD1. V lost 3 bases to trimming and J lost 8 bases; unmatched junction nucleotides: 2. The germline gives CDR1 SGHRS, CDR2 YFSETQ. The CDR3 loop spans 12 amino acids. The CDR3 DNA sequence: TGCGCCAGCAGCTACAGGGGGCGCGGCTACACCTTC. Translating it yields CASSYRGRGYTF.

This clone has a single count. The same CDR3 can be traced to other DNA sequences in this sample. The V and J genes are TRBV9 and TRBJ2-2, with D perhaps matching TRBD2 (7 bases). V was trimmed by 0 bases and J by 6 bases, leaving 15 bases between them. Germline loops: CDR1 SGDLS, CDR2 YYNGEE. The CDR3 extends over 16 amino acids. CDR3 loop: CASSVVVGGGPGELFF. The CDR3 coding sequence is TGTGCCAGCAGCGTAGTAGTGGGGGGGGGCCCCGGGGAGCTGTTTTTT.

The chain combines TRBV18 with TRBJ2-5; D is uncertain. V lost 5 bases and J lost 3, with 13 bases in between. This CDR3 has 14 amino acids. Germline assignment: CDR1 KGHSH and CDR2 LQKENI. The CDR3 spells CASSSIGPEETQYF. Here the CDR3 DNA reads TGTGCCAGCTCATCTATTGGGCCCGAAGAGACCCAGTACTTC. The variable domain in full, with the rest retrieved from reference TRBV18 and TRBJ2-5, is NAGVMQNPRHLVRRRGQEARLRCSPMKGHSHVYWYRQLPEEGLKFMVYLQKENIIDESGMPKERFSAEFPKEGPSILRIQQVVRGDSAAYFCASSSIGPEETQYFGPGTRLLVL.

The V gene is TRBV7-2, the J gene TRBJ2-7; 8 bases map to TRBD2. The junction had 7 bases not matched to a gene; V was cut back by 4 bases and J by 5 bases. The CDR3 consists of 14 residues. The germline CDR1 and CDR2 sequences are SGHTA and FQGNSA. DNA of the CDR3: TGTGCCAGCAGCTCCCCCGGGGGGGCCGACGAGCAGTACTTC. Its translation: CASSSPGGADEQYF.

The V gene is TRBV6-4, the J gene TRBJ1-6; the match to TRBD1 covers 7 bases. V was pared by 11 bases and J by 6 bases, with 10 bases of the junction left unmatched. Germline V gene lookup returns CDR1 MRHNA and CDR2 SNTAGT. This CDR3 spans 14 amino acids. CDR3 sequence reads: CAYQRDSSNSPLHF. In DNA, the CDR3 is TGTGCCTACCAGAGGGACAGCAGTAATTCACCCCTCCACTTT.